This T cell receptor (beta chain) was captured by sequencing in a study of cytomegalovirus exposure and HLA in healthy donors. As for the study in general: Early released data comprised around 80 million unique TCRs from HLA-typed donors.

PCR used 60 Vbeta primers and 13 Jbeta primers. Produced via immunoSEQ multiplex PCR; TCRdb's table is partial and in-frame only. The table lists under 90,000 clones, with approximately 13% in the top ten. The ends were cut back, 4 bases at V and 2 bases at J, with 5 bases in the middle. CDR1 and CDR2 (germline): SGHVS, FNYEAQ. CDR3 length: 12 residues. This chain connects TRBV7-6 to TRBJ1-1; unclear D gene. The material sequenced was PBMCs. The TCR originated in a man aged 50-59 years in good health and CMV-seropositive. The chain's CDR3 is CASSSINTEAFF. CDR3 bases: TGTGCCAGCAGCTCTATAAACACTGAAGCTTTCTTT. Using reference TRBV7-6 and TRBJ1-1 for the parts outside the CDR3, the full variable domain is GAGVSQSPRYKVTKRGQDVALRCDPISGHVSLYWYRQALGQGPEFLTYFNYEAQQDKSGLPNDRFSAERPEGSISTLTIQRTEQRDSAMYRCASSSINTEAFFGQGTRLTVV.